The following is a TCR beta chain sequence with its context. Time point here: pre-treatment baseline. This sample was included in a study of blood T cell dynamics during melanoma immunotherapy. The germline V gene has CDR1 MGHRA and CDR2 YSYEKL. The ends were cut back, 1 base at V and 4 bases at J, with 14 bases in the middle. The CDR3 totals 15 residues. The method was immunoSEQ multiplex PCR; TCRdb's version includes in-frame clones alone and lacks a portion of them. This sample has over 10,000 clones, with 92% found just once. The chain carries TRBV4-1 and TRBJ2-7; possibly TRBD1 or TRBD2 for D (7 bases each). This receptor was identified in a human donor with melanoma. The sequencing here drew on effector memory CD8+ T cells from blood, taken from a patient treated with checkpoint blockade. For the CDR3, the DNA is TGCGCCAGCAGCCAAGTGTCGCAGGGGGGGTACGAGCAGTACTTC. Protein: CASSQVSQGGYEQYF.